This T cell receptor (beta chain) was profiled in a study of PD-1 blockade in classical Hodgkin lymphoma. Every patient experienced relapse after autologous stem cell transplantation, and brentuximab vedotin exposure varied. CDR1 is SQVTM, CDR2 ANQGSEA, per germline. CDR3 length equals 11 residues. V was shortened by 5 bases and J by 6 bases, with 11 bases between the two germline ends. Repertoires were generated with immunoSEQ multiplex PCR, while TCRdb's copy carries only in-frame clones and drops some. The data show about 84,000 clones, with 89% seen just once and 20% to 25% held by the top ten. The chain uses TRBV29-1 and TRBJ2-7, with D uncertain. This clonotype was sampled from a human donor with classical Hodgkin lymphoma. The sample here was peripheral blood mononuclear cells (PBMCs), taken at baseline. Here the CDR3 reads CSVIVVREQYF. The CDR3, as DNA: TGCAGCGTTATTGTAGTGCGCGAGCAGTACTTC.